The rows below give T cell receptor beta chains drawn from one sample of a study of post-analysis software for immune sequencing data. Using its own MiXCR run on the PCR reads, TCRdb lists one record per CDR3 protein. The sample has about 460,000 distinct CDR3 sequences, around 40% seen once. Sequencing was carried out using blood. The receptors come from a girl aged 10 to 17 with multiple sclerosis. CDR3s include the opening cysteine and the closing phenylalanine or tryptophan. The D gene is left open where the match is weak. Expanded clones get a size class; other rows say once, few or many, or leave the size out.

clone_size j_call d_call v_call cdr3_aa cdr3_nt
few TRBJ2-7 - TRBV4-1 CASSQDDQGPALGQYF TGCGCCAGCAGCCAAGATGACCAAGGGCCAGCTTTGGGGCAGTACTTC
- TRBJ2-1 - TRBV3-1 CASSQTDENKADNEQFF TGTGCCAGCAGCCAAACCGACGAGAATAAAGCGGACAATGAGCAGTTCTTC
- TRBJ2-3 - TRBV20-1 CSARDVGGSTDTQYF TGCAGTGCTAGAGATGTGGGAGGCTCCACAGATACGCAGTATTTT
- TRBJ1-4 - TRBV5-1 CASSSHDSATNEKLFF TGCGCCAGCAGCTCACACGACAGTGCAACTAATGAAAAACTGTTTTTT
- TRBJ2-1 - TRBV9 CASSVLLVAPSSYNEQFF TGTGCCAGCAGCGTCCTCTTGGTAGCGCCGAGCTCCTACAATGAGCAGTTCTTC
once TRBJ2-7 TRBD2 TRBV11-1 CASGPNPTRREVREQYF TGTGCCAGCGGCCCGAACCCAACCCGGCGGGAGGTCCGCGAGCAGTACTTC
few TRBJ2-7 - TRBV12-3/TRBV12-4 CASSLIVYEQYF TGTGCCAGCAGTTTGATAGTTTACGAGCAGTACTTC
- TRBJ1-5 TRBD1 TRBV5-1 CASSLGTGGLQPQHF TGCGCCAGCAGCTTGGGGACAGGGGGCCTTCAGCCCCAGCATTTT
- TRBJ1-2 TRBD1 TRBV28 CASRITGQTHDGYTF TGTGCCAGCAGAATAACGGGACAGACCCACGATGGCTACACCTTC
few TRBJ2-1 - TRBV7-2 CASSLASANNEQFF TGTGCCAGCAGCTTAGCTAGCGCTAACAATGAGCAGTTCTTC
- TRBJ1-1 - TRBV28 CASSLGTSMNTEAFF TGTGCCAGCAGTCTTGGGACGTCCATGAACACTGAAGCTTTCTTT
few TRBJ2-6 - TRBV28 CATLMTRVAGANVLTF TGTGCCACCCTGATGACCCGTGTAGCTGGGGCCAACGTCCTGACTTTC
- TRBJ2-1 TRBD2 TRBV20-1 CGLKGLAEVYSYNEQFF TGCGGCCTTAAGGGACTAGCGGAAGTCTACTCCTACAATGAGCAGTTCTTC
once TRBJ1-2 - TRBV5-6 CASSWGKDRAQGGYTF TGTGCCAGCAGCTGGGGCAAGGACAGAGCCCAGGGGGGCTACACCTTC
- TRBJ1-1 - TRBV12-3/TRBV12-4 CASSPIRFGQTEAFF TGTGCCAGCAGTCCAATTCGCTTCGGACAGACGGAAGCTTTCTTT
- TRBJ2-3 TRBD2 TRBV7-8 CASSYGLAGVSDTQYF TGTGCCAGCAGTTACGGACTAGCGGGAGTTTCAGATACGCAGTATTTT
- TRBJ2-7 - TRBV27 CASSPQGKRGKYEQYF TGTGCCAGCAGCCCTCAGGGGAAACGGGGAAAGTACGAGCAGTACTTC
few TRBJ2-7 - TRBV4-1 CASSPGGGGSYEQYF TGCGCCAGCTCCCCTGGGGGCGGGGGCTCCTACGAGCAGTACTTC
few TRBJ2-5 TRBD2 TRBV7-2 CASSTPGLAGVWRETQYF TGTGCCAGCAGCACTCCCGGACTAGCGGGAGTATGGCGGGAGACCCAGTACTTC
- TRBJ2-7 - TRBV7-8 CASSLIAYEQYF TGTGCCAGCAGCTTAATCGCCTACGAGCAGTACTTC
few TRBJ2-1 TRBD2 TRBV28 CASSLTRTSGQSSYNEQFF TGTGCCAGCAGTTTAACAAGGACTAGCGGGCAGAGCTCCTACAATGAGCAGTTCTTC
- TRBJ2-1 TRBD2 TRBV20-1 CSALWMVAGGPDNEQFF TGCAGTGCGCTTTGGATGGTAGCGGGAGGGCCCGACAATGAGCAGTTCTTC
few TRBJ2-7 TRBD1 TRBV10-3 CAIRDREVGEQYF TGTGCCATCAGGGACAGGGAGGTGGGGGAGCAGTACTTC
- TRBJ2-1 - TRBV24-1 CATSDHPDIDLRNEQFF TGTGCCACCAGTGACCATCCCGACATAGACTTGCGGAATGAGCAGTTCTTC
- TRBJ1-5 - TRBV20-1 CSASTGLQPQHF TGCAGTGCTAGCACAGGGTTGCAGCCCCAGCATTTT
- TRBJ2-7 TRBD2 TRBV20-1 CSARDARETYEQYF TGCAGTGCTAGAGACGCGCGGGAGACCTACGAGCAGTACTTC
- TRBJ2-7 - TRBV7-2 CASSLGAIAAGYEQYF TGTGCCAGCAGCTTAGGAGCTATAGCGGCGGGGTACGAGCAGTACTTC
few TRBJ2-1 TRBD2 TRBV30 CAGLAGVINEQFF TGTGCCGGACTAGCGGGAGTAATTAATGAGCAGTTCTTC
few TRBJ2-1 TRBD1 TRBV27 CASSYDREPYNEQFF TGTGCCAGCAGTTACGACAGGGAGCCCTACAATGAGCAGTTCTTC
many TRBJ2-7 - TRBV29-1 CSVTRGYEQYF TGCAGCGTTACCAGGGGCTACGAGCAGTACTTC
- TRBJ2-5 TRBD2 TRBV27 CASSSETSGKIQETQYF TGTGCCAGCAGTTCCGAGACTAGCGGGAAAATCCAAGAGACCCAGTACTTC
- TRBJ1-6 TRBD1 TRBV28 CASSVGGQGGSPLHF TGTGCCAGCAGTGTAGGGGGACAGGGTGGTTCACCCCTCCACTTT
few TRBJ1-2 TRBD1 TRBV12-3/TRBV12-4 CASSLKTGANYGYTF TGTGCCAGCAGTCTTAAGACAGGGGCTAACTATGGCTACACCTTC
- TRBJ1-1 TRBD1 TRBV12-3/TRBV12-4 CASSATTGGTEAFF TGTGCCAGCAGTGCTACGACAGGGGGTACTGAAGCTTTCTTT
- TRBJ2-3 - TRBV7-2 CASSLRPAGTDTQYF TGTGCCAGCAGCTTAAGGCCCGCGGGCACAGATACGCAGTATTTT
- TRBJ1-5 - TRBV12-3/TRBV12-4 CASSLSRQPQHF TGTGCCAGCAGTTTGTCCCGGCAGCCCCAGCATTTT
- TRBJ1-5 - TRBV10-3 CAISEGTEPANQPQHF TGTGCCATCAGTGAAGGGACCGAACCAGCCAATCAGCCCCAGCATTTT
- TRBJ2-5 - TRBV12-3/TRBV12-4 CASSPARGARETQYF TGTGCCAGCAGCCCCGCCCGGGGGGCGCGGGAGACCCAGTACTTC
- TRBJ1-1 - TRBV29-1 CSVALKGDAFF TGCAGCGTGGCCTTAAAGGGCGATGCTTTCTTT
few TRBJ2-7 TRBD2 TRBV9 CASSPSGTSVNEQYF TGTGCCAGCAGCCCTAGCGGGACGAGCGTCAACGAGCAGTACTTC
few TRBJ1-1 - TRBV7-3 CASSPLGPNTEAFF TGTGCCAGCAGCCCCCTAGGGCCGAACACTGAAGCTTTCTTT
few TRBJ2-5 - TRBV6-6 CASTKFPEVETQYF TGTGCCAGCACCAAGTTCCCGGAGGTGGAGACCCAGTACTTC
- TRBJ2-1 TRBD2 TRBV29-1 CSVEVGTSGSNEQFF TGCAGCGTTGAAGTCGGGACTAGCGGGAGTAATGAGCAGTTCTTC
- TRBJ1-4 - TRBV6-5 CASSPQILEANEKLFF TGTGCCAGCAGCCCTCAGATCCTGGAGGCTAATGAAAAACTGTTTTTT
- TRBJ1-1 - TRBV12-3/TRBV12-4 CASSLARQTEAFF TGTGCCAGCAGTTTGGCCCGTCAAACTGAAGCTTTCTTT
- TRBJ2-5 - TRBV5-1 CASSLDPGTNIETQYF TGCGCCAGCAGCTTGGATCCGGGAACGAATATCGAGACCCAGTACTTC
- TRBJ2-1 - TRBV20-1 CSTSGRSYNEQFF TGCAGTACTAGTGGTCGCTCCTACAATGAGCAGTTCTTC
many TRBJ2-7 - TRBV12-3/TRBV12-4 CASSLGYPAYEQYF TGTGCCAGCAGTTTGGGGTACCCCGCCTACGAGCAGTACTTC
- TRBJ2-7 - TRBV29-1 CSVDMGARDEQYF TGCAGCGTTGACATGGGGGCGCGCGATGAGCAGTACTTC
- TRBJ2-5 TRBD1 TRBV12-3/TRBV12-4 CASRKGTGQETQYF TGTGCCAGCAGGAAAGGGACAGGCCAAGAGACCCAGTACTTC
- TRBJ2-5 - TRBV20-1 CSARDPRVSGVQETQYF TGCAGTGCTAGAGACCCGAGGGTTAGCGGAGTGCAAGAGACCCAGTACTTC
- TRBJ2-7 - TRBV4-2 CASSRDPGSNSYEQYF TGTGCCAGCAGTCGAGACCCGGGCTCCAACTCCTACGAGCAGTACTTC
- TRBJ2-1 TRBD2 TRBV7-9 CASDIPGLATDEQFF TGTGCCAGCGATATACCGGGACTAGCTACCGATGAGCAGTTCTTC
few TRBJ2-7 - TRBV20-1 CSARAGGRLEEQYF TGCAGTGCTAGAGCTGGCGGGCGCCTGGAAGAGCAGTACTTC
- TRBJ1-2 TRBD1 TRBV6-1 CASSEWDRVGYTF TGTGCCAGCAGTGAATGGGACAGGGTTGGCTACACCTTC
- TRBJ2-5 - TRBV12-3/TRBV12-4 CASSLAGSRPETQYF TGTGCCAGCAGTTTAGCGGGAAGCCGCCCCGAGACCCAGTACTTC
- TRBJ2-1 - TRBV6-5 CASSYETALNNEQFF TGTGCCAGCAGTTACGAGACGGCTCTAAACAATGAGCAGTTCTTC
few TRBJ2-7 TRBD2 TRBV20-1 CSARPGLVSREQYF TGCAGTGCGAGACCGGGACTAGTCTCACGCGAGCAGTACTTC
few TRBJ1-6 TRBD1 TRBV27 CASSQQGRNSPLHF TGTGCCAGCAGCCAACAGGGGAGAAATTCACCCCTCCACTTT